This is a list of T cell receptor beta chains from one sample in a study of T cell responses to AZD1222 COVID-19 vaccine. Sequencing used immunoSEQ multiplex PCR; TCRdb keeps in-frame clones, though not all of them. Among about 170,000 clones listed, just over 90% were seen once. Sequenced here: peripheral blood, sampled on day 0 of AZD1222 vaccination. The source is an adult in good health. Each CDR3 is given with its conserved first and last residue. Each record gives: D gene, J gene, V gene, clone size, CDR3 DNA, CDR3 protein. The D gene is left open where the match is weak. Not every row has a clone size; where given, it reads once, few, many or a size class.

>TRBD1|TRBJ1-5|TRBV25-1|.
TGTGCCAGCAGTGACTCACCGGACAGGGGGATTAGCAATCAGCCCCAGCATTTT
CASSDSPDRGISNQPQHF
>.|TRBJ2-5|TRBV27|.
TGTGCCAGCAGAGGGGGTATTGGAGAGACCCAGTACTTC
CASRGGIGETQYF
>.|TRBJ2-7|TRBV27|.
TGTGCCAGCAGTTTACGAAACAGCAACTACGAGCAGTACTTC
CASSLRNSNYEQYF
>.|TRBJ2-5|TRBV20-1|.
TGCAGTGCTGACCAAGAGACCCAGTACTTC
CSADQETQYF
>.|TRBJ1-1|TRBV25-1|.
TGTGCCAGCACCCCTACATGGGGGGCGGTCACTGAAGCTTTCTTT
CASTPTWGAVTEAFF
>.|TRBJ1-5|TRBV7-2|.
TGTGCCAGCAGCGTAATATTAGATAGCAATCAGCCCCAGCATTTT
CASSVILDSNQPQHF
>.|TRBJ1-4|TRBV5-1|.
TGCGCCAGCAGGCTCTTGAATGAGGAAAAACTGTTTTTT
CASRLLNEEKLFF
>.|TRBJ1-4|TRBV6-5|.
TGTGCCAGCAGTTACTCATACACAGGGAGCAATGAAAAACTGTTTTTT
CASSYSYTGSNEKLFF
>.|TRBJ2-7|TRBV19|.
TGTGCCAGTAGTATCCCAGGAGGGGGAGGCAACGAGCAGTACTTC
CASSIPGGGGNEQYF
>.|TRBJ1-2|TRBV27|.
TGTGCCAGCAGACCCGGCGGGAACAGCGGGGGCTACACCTTC
CASRPGGNSGGYTF
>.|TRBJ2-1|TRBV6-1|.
TGTGCCAGCAGTGACCCAGGGACCTACAATGAGCAGTTCTTC
CASSDPGTYNEQFF
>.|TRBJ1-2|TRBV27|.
TGTGCCAGCAGTTTATCGAAGGGGGTCTTTGGCTATGGCTACACCTTC
CASSLSKGVFGYGYTF
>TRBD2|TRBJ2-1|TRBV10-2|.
TGCGCCAGCAGTGAGGCTAGCGGGGGAACTAGCTCCTACAATGAGCAGTTCTTC
CASSEASGGTSSYNEQFF
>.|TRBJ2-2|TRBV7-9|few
TGTGCCAGCAGCCGAACCCAGGGATCCGGGGAGCTGTTTTTT
CASSRTQGSGELFF
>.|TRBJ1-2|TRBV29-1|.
TGCAGCTCTATGACAGACACCTATGGCTACACCTTC
CSSMTDTYGYTF
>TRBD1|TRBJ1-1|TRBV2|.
TGTGCCAGCAGTGTCCAGGGGGCAATGGTGAACACTGAAGCTTTCTTT
CASSVQGAMVNTEAFF
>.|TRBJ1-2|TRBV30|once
TGTGCCTGGAGTGTACTGGGGGCTGATGGCTACACCTTC
CAWSVLGADGYTF
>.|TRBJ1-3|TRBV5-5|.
TGTGCCAGCAGCTTGGACGGGTCGGGGACTGGAAACACCATATATTTT
CASSLDGSGTGNTIYF
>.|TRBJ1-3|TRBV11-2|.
TGTGCCAGCAGCTTAGATCCCGGGGGAAGAAACACCATATATTTT
CASSLDPGGRNTIYF
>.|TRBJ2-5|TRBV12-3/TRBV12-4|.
TGTGCCAGCAGTTTCGAAGAGACCCAGTACTTC
CASSFEETQYF
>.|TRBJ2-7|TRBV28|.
TGTGCCAGCATCGAGCAGGGCCGTTACGAGCAGTACTTC
CASIEQGRYEQYF
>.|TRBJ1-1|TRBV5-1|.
TGCGCCAGCAGCTTGGGGGAACGGGTTTCTACATCTGAAGCTTTCTTT
CASSLGERVSTSEAFF
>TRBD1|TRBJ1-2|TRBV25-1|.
TGTGCCAGCAGTGAATATGGGGACAGGGGATACACCTTC
CASSEYGDRGYTF
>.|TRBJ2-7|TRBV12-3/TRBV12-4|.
TGTGCCAGCAGTTTTGGCCTTTACGAGCAGTACTTC
CASSFGLYEQYF
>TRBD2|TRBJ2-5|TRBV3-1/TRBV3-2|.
TGTGCCAGCAGCCCCCGACTAGCGGGAGGGCTGCAAGAGACCCAGTACTTC
CASSPRLAGGLQETQYF
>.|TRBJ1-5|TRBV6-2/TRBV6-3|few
TGTGCCAGCAGTTACTCAGGACATCAGCCCCAGCATTTT
CASSYSGHQPQHF
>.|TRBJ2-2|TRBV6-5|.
TGTGCCAGCAGGAGGGGGGGCGCGAACACCGGGGAGCTGTTTTTT
CASRRGGANTGELFF
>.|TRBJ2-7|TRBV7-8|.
TGTGCCAGCAGCCCAGGGAACTACGAGCAGTACTTC
CASSPGNYEQYF
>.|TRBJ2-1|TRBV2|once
TGTGCCAGCACCCTCGAAAGCGGATCCTACAATGAGCAGTTCTTC
CASTLESGSYNEQFF
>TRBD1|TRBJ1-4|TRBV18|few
TGTGCCAGCTCACCATCGGGACAGTCGAGGGAAAAACTGTTTTTT
CASSPSGQSREKLFF
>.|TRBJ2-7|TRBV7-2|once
TGTGCCAGCAGCCTAGGCCTGGGGCTCGGCTACGAGCAGTACTTC
CASSLGLGLGYEQYF
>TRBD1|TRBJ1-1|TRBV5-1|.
TGCGCCAGCATTTCCGTTACAGGGGCTAACACTGAAGCTTTCTTT
CASISVTGANTEAFF
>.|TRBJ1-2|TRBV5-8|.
TGTGCCAGCAGCTTGGACAGCTATGGCTACACCTTC
CASSLDSYGYTF
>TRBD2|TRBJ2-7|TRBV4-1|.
TGCGCCAGCAGCCAGGAGCGGGAGCGGGACGAGCAGTACTTC
CASSQERERDEQYF
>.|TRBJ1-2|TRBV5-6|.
TGTGCCAGCAGCCGTGACAGAGGGATTAACTATGGCTACACCTTC
CASSRDRGINYGYTF
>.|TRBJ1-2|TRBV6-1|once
TGTGCCAGCAGTGAGGTGAGCTACACCTTC
CASSEVSYTF
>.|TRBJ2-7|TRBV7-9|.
TGTGCCAGCAGCTTAGACTGGCAGGGGATACGACACGAGCAGTACTTC
CASSLDWQGIRHEQYF
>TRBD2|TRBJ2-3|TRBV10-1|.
TGCGCCAGCAGTTCTCCGGGACTAGCGAAGGATACGCAGTATTTT
CASSSPGLAKDTQYF
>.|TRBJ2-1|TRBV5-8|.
TGTGCCAGCACCTACCGGGATCTATCCTACAATGAGCAGTTCTTC
CASTYRDLSYNEQFF
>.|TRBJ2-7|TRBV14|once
TGTGCCAGCAGCCCCCGACAGTTCTACGAGCAGTACTTC
CASSPRQFYEQYF
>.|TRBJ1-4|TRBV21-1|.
TGTGCCAGCAGCAGAGAACAGGTACGGTATGAAAAACTGTTTTTT
CASSREQVRYEKLFF
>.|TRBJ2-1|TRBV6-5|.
TGTGCCAGCAGTTACAGGGGCGGTGAGCAGTTCTTC
CASSYRGGEQFF
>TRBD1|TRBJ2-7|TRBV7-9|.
TGTGCCAGCAGCTTAGAGGTGGGACAGGGTGGCGAGCAGTACTTC
CASSLEVGQGGEQYF